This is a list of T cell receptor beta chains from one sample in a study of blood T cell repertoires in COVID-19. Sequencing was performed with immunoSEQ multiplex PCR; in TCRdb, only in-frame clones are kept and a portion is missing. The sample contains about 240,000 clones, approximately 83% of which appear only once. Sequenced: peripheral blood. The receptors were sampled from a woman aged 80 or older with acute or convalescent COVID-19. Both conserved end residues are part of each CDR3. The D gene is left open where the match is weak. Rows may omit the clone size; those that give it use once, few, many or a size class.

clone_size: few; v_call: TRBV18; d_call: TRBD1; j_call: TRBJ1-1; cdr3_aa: CASSLRTGENTEAFF; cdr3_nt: TGTGCCAGCTCACTTCGGACAGGGGAGAACACTGAAGCTTTCTTT
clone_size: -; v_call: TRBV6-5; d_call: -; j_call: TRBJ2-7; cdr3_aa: CASSYAEGPSYEQYF; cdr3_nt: TGTGCCAGCAGTTATGCGGAGGGCCCCTCCTACGAGCAGTACTTC
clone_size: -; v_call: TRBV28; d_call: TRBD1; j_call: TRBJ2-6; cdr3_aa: CASSYLQGARANVLTF; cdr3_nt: TGTGCCAGCAGTTACTTACAGGGGGCTAGGGCCAACGTCCTGACTTTC
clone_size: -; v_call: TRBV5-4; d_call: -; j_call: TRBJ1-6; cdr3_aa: CASSRETYNSPLHF; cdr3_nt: TGTGCCAGCAGTCGAGAAACCTATAATTCACCCCTCCACTTT
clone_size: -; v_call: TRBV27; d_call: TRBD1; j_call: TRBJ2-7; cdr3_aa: CASSLGAVGQGYEQYF; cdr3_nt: TGTGCCAGCAGTTTGGGAGCGGTAGGACAGGGCTATGAGCAGTACTTC
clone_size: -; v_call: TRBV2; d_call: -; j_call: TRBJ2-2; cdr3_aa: CASSPRPAGTGELFF; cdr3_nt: TGTGCCAGCAGTCCGAGGCCGGCGGGCACCGGGGAGCTGTTTTTT
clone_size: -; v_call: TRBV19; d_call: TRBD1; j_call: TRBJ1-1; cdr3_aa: CASSIGRGRGGTEAFF; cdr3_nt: TGTGCCAGTAGTATCGGCAGGGGGCGCGGAGGCACTGAAGCTTTCTTT
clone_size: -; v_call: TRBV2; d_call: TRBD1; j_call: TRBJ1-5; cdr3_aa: CASSSDRAEQPQHF; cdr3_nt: TGTGCCAGCAGTTCGGACAGGGCGGAACAGCCCCAGCATTTT
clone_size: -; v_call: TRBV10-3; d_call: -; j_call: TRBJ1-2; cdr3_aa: CAISAAGYYGYTF; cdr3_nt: TGTGCCATCAGTGCGGCAGGTTACTATGGCTACACCTTC
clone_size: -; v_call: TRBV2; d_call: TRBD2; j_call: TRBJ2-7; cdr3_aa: CASSEFGWRGGTYEQYF; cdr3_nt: TGTGCCAGCAGTGAATTCGGGTGGCGGGGGGGAACCTACGAGCAGTACTTC
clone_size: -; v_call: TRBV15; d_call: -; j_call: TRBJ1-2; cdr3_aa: CATSRDTSGDGYTF; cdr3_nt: TGTGCCACCAGCAGAGATACTTCGGGGGACGGCTACACCTTC
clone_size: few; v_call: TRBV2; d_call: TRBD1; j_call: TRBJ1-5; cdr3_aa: CASSESIRGAQPQHF; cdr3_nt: TGTGCCAGCAGTGAGAGCATCAGGGGGGCTCAGCCCCAGCATTTT
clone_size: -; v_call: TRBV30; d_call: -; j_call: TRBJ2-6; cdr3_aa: CAWNLGVGANVLTF; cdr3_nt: TGTGCCTGGAACCTCGGGGTTGGGGCCAACGTCCTGACTTTC
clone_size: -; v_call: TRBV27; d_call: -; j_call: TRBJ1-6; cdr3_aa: CASSFRTTYNSPLHF; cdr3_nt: TGTGCCAGCAGTTTTAGGACAACTTATAATTCACCCCTCCACTTT
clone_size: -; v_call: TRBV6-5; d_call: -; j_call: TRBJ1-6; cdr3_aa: CASRTETYNSPLHF; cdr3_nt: TGTGCCAGCAGGACAGAAACCTATAATTCACCCCTCCACTTT
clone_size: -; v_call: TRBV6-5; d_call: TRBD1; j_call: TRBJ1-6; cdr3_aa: CASRDRGSYNSPLHF; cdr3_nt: TGTGCCAGCAGAGACAGGGGGTCCTATAATTCACCCCTCCACTTT